This T cell receptor (beta chain) is drawn from a study of cytomegalovirus exposure and HLA in healthy donors. In regard to this clone: The antigen is not known.

Whole-study results and caveats: Most TCR sequences were seen very rarely across donors, but some public TCRs occurred in many.

Regarding donors, all were healthy bone marrow donors. This CDR3 has 11 residues. V was shortened by 4 bases and J by 1 base, with 5 bases between the two germline ends. The germline CDR1 and CDR2 sequences are SQVTM and ANQGSEA. 13 Jbeta primers and 60 Vbeta primers were used for the PCR. Data came from immunoSEQ multiplex PCR; TCRdb stores just in-frame clones and leaves some out. The sample holds some 150,000 clones, 78% seen once. The chain combines TRBV29-1 with TRBJ2-7; D uncertain. The receptor comes from a man between 40 and 49 years old in good health and CMV-seropositive. Sequenced: PBMCs. CDR3 in DNA: TGCAGCGTTGTGACTTCCTACGAGCAGTACTTC. Its translation is CSVVTSYEQYF.